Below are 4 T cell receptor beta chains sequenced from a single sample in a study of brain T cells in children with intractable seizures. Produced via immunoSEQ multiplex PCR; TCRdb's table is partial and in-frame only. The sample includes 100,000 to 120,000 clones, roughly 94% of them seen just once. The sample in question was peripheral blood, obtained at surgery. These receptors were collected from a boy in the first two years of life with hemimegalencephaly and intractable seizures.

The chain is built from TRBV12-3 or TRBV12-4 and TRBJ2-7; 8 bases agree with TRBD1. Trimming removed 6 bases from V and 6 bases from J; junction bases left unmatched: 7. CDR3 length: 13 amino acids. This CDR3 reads CASRLARGLEQYF. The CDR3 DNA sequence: TGTGCCAGCAGGCTGGCCAGGGGGCTCGAGCAGTACTTC.

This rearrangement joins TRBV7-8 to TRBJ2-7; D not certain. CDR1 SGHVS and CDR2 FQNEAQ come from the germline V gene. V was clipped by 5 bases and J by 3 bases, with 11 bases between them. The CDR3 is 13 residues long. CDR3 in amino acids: CASSIGHLYEQYF. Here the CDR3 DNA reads TGTGCCAGCAGCATCGGCCATCTCTACGAGCAGTACTTC.

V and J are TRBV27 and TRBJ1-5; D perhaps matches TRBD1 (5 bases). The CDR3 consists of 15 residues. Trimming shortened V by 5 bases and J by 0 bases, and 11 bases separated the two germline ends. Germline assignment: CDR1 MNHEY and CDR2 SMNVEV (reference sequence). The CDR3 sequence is CASSKGAYSNQPQHF. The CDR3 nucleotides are TGTGCCAGCAGTAAAGGGGCTTATAGCAATCAGCCCCAGCATTTT.

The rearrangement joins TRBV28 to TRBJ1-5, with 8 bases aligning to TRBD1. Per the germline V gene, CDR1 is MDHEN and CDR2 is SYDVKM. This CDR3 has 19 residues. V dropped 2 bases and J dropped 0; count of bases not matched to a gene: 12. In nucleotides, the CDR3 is TGTGCCAGCAGTTTACCTGCCAGGGGGCATGTCTATAGCAATCAGCCCCAGCATTTT. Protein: CASSLPARGHVYSNQPQHF.